The 13 T cell receptor beta chains below all came from one sample that was sequenced in a study of T cell clonality in common variable immunodeficiency. Assay: immunoSEQ multiplex PCR; the TCRdb copy retains only in-frame clones and omits some. The profile covers 52,000 or so clones, none occurring a single time. Input material: peripheral blood mononuclear cells. These receptors all stem from a person aged 18 to 75 in good health.

Ten or more counts support this clone. The CDR3 end is not reached by the read, which stops 3 residues before it; the germline J gene fills it in. The chain links TRBV6-1 to TRBJ1-1; maybe TRBD1 (6 bases). This CDR3 region has 14 residues. In germline, CDR1 is MNHNS, CDR2 SASEGT. Trimming removed 3 bases at V and 5 bases at J, with 13 bases between. CDR3 DNA (partial): TGTGCCAGCAGTGATGCCCAGGGGCGGACTGAA. Translation gives CASSDAQGRTE. The CDR3 in full is CASSDAQGRTEAFF.

This clone has a count of ten or more. The CDR3 loop reads CASSLAGGSGELFF. Partial CDR3 DNA: TGCGCCAGCAGCTTGGCCGGGGGGTCCGGGGAG. This rearrangement joins TRBV5-1 to TRBJ2-2; 7 bases are shared with TRBD2. The read comes to an end 3 residues before the CDR3 does, leaving the germline J gene to fill in the end. Germline V gene lookup returns CDR1 SGHRS and CDR2 YFSETQ. V gave up 0 bases and J gave up 6 bases; unmatched junction bases: 2. CDR3 size: 14 residues.

The sample holds a few counts of this clone. The sequence runs out 3 residues before the end of the CDR3; the remainder is reconstructed from the germline J gene. This chain connects TRBV13 to TRBJ1-4, with D unclear. The germline gives CDR1 PRHDT, CDR2 FYEKMQ (reference sequence). The length of the CDR3 is 16 residues. Incomplete CDR3 DNA: TGTGCCAGCAGCCGGAGCGCCACAAACTATAATTCACCA. Residues: CASSRSATNYNSP. The full-length CDR3 reads as CASSRSATNYNSPLFF.

This clone was found a few times. A much larger clone differs from this one at a single base, so this may be a read error. The read comes to an end 3 residues before the CDR3 does, leaving the germline J gene to fill in the end. This same CDR3 is encoded by further DNA sequences in the sample. The chain uses TRBV6-1 and TRBJ1-3, with TRBD1 identical over 7 bases. This CDR3 contains 15 residues. Germline CDR1 MNHNS, CDR2 SASEGT. The CDR3 spells CASSELGQSGNTIYF. The covered CDR3 bases are TGTGCCAGCAGTGAGCTGGGACAGAGCGGAAACACG.

This clone was seen ten or more times. The read ends 3 residues shy of where the CDR3 ends; the end is completed using the germline J gene. This chain uses TRBV7-9 with TRBJ1-2; D is uncertain. The CDR3 totals 15 residues. Trimming left V 1 base short and J 4 bases short, with 13 bases between. Germline CDR1 is SEHNR and CDR2 is FQNEAQ (reference sequence). The DNA read from the CDR3 is TGTGCCAGCAGCTTAGGAGAGGCCCCCCCCTATGGC. Its protein is CASSLGEAPPYG. The full CDR3 protein reads CASSLGEAPPYGYTF.

This clone was seen repeatedly, ten times or more. The read terminates 3 residues before the CDR3 end, so the remaining end is supplied by the germline J gene. The gene calls are TRBV6-1 and TRBJ2-7, with D perhaps TRBD2 (6 bases). Trimming took off 1 base at V and 1 base at J, with 8 bases between the two ends. The CDR3 is 14 residues long. The germline V gene encodes CDR1 MNHNS and CDR2 SASEGT. The CDR3 here is CASSEVGTSYEQYF. The part of the CDR3 DNA that was read is TGTGCCAGCAGTGAAGTCGGGACTTCCTACGAG.

This clone has a count of ten or more. The CDR3 end is not reached by the read, which stops 3 residues before it; the germline J gene fills it in. The chain joins TRBV7-2 to TRBJ1-1; no definite D call. The germline CDR1 and CDR2 sequences are SGHTA and FQGNSA. CDR3 length: 14 residues. CDR3 region: CASSLSPNPSEAFF. CDR3 DNA, as far as it was read: TGTGCCAGCAGCTTATCACCAAACCCTAGCGAA.

This clone is medium-sized within its sample. Read sequence stops 3 residues before the CDR3 end, and the germline J gene provides the missing end. The chain carries TRBV20-1 and TRBJ1-4, with D perhaps matching TRBD1 (5 bases). Germline lookup yields CDR1 DFQATT and CDR2 SNEGSKA (reference sequence). V was trimmed by 5 bases and J by 4 bases, leaving 11 bases between them. This CDR3 has 13 residues. Incomplete CDR3 DNA: TGCAGTGCTCCCCAGGGCCGTAATGAAAAA. Amino acid sequence: CSAPQGRNEK. The entire CDR3 is CSAPQGRNEKLFF.

Notes on this clone: This may be a read error, as it is one base from a much larger clone. The read falls 3 residues short of the CDR3 end, and the missing part is taken from the germline J gene. The chain recombines TRBV19 with TRBJ1-5; TRBD1 agrees at 7 bases. In germline, CDR1 is LNHDA, CDR2 SQIVND (reference sequence). CDR3 size: 17 residues. The CDR3 region is CASTIGGGRQGHQPQHF. The DNA read from the CDR3 is TGTGCCAGTACTATAGGAGGGGGGAGACAGGGCCATCAGCCC.

This clone was seen repeatedly, ten times or more. Coverage ceases 3 residues before the CDR3 finishes, and the germline J gene fills in the end. V and J are TRBV7-2 and TRBJ1-4; the D is unclear. The CDR3 loop spans 15 amino acids. The V end was cut by 1 base, the J end by 2 bases, with 8 bases between. CDR1 and CDR2 (germline): SGHTA, FQGNSA. The CDR3 is CASSLGGPTNEKLFF. The sequenced CDR3 bases are TGTGCCAGCAGCTTAGGAGGGCCCACTAATGAAAAA.

The sample holds many counts of this clone. The CDR3 extends 3 residues past the end of the read, so its final part is completed from the germline J gene. This chain joins TRBV20-1 and TRBJ2-1; 10 positions match TRBD2. The CDR3 has 14 amino acids. CDR1 is DFQATT, CDR2 SNEGSKA, per germline (reference sequence). V shed 5 bases and J 7 bases; nucleotides not matched to a gene: 8. The chain's CDR3 is CSAARLAGQNEQFF. The part of the CDR3 DNA that was read is TGCAGTGCTGCCCGACTAGCGGGTCAGAATGAG.

This clone showed up many times. The read ends 3 residues shy of where the CDR3 ends; the end is completed using the germline J gene. The J gene is TRBJ1-1, the V gene TRBV19; no reliable D call. Trimming shortened V by 8 bases and J by 1 base, and 11 bases separated the two germline ends. This CDR3 region has 13 residues. Germline-derived CDR1 and CDR2 are LNHDA and SQIVND (reference sequence). The CDR3 bases that were read are TGTGCCAGTCCCTTTCTAGCGAACACTGAA. Its protein is CASPFLANTE. The complete CDR3 reads CASPFLANTEAFF.

This clone was counted at least ten times. The missing CDR3 end, 3 residues past where the read stops, is filled in from the germline J gene. The chain recombines TRBV5-4 with TRBJ2-7; 7 bases map to TRBD2. The V gene's germline CDR1 is SGHNT and CDR2 YYREEE (reference sequence). There are 15 residues in the CDR3. V shed 4 bases and J 6 bases; nucleotides not matched to a gene: 13. The CDR3 sequence: CASSPNLFGGGEQYF. Partial CDR3 DNA: TGTGCCAGCAGCCCGAATTTGTTTGGGGGGGGCGAG. The full variable domain, completed using reference TRBV5-4 and TRBJ2-7, is ETGVTQSPTHLIKTRGQQVTLRCSSQSGHNTVSWYQQALGQGPQFIFQYYREEENGRGNFPPRFSGLQFPNYSSELNVNALELDDSALYLCASSPNLFGGGEQYFGPGTRLTVT.